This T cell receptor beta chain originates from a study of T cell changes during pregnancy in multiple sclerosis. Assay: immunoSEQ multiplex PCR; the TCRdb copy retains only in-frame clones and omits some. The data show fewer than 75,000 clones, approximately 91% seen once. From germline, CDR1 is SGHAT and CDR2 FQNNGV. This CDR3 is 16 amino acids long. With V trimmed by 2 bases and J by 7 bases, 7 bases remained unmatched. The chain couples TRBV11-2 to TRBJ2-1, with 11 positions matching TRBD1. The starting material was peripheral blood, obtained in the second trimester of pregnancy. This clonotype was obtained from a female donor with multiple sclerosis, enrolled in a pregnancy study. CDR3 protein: CASSLRGGQGANEQFF. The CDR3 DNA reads TGTGCCAGCAGCTTAAGGGGAGGACAGGGGGCGAATGAGCAGTTCTTC.